This entry lists 18 T cell receptor beta chains sequenced from one sample in a study of beta chain features in type 1 diabetes (dated by TCRdb to 2016 to 2019). Preparation of the library involved the immunoSEQ multiplex PCR assay. The entire amount of isolated RNA was reverse transcribed using the High Capacity cDNA Reverse Transcription Kit, so the sequenced TCRB transcripts were expressed ones. TCRdb took this table from immuneACCESS and kept in-frame rearrangements with V and J called. Such tables lack part of the clones; where checked against another copy, unresolved V genes explain under half of the gap, and the rest is unexplained. The table for this sample lists fewer than 200,000 clones; about an eighth of them were counted only once. Of the sample, 0.62% is held by the ten largest clones. Sequencing was carried out using central memory CD4+ T cells from blood. These TCRs come from a woman aged 18-29 years in good health.

This clone came up a few times. The chain joins TRBV7-2 to TRBJ2-1; D not resolved. Looked up from germline, CDR1 is SGHTA and CDR2 is FQGNSA. The CDR3 is 13 amino acids. The V gene lost 0 bases and the J gene lost 5 bases, with 5 bases spanning the gap. CDR3 bases: TGTGCCAGCAGCTTAGCACTTAACAATGAGCAGTTCTTC. It yields the protein CASSLALNNEQFF. Full variable domain (rest looked up from reference TRBV7-2 and TRBJ2-1): GAGVSQSPSNKVTEKGKDVELRCDPISGHTALYWYRQSLGQGLEFLIYFQGNSAPDKSGLPSDRFSAERTGGSVSTLTIQRTQQEDSAVYLCASSLALNNEQFFGPGTRLTVL.

The V call is TRBV5-4, the J call TRBJ1-5; possibly TRBD1 for D (6 bases). Germline-derived CDR1 and CDR2 are SGHNT and YYREEE (reference sequence). V lost 0 bases, J lost 5 bases, and 9 bases lay in between. The length of the CDR3 is 14 residues. The DNA of the CDR3 is TGTGCCAGCAGCTTGGTGGGGGCGGATCAGCCCCAGCATTTT. Residues: CASSLVGADQPQHF. The full variable domain, in which reference TRBV5-4 and TRBJ1-5 provide the parts outside the CDR3, is ETGVTQSPTHLIKTRGQQVTLRCSSQSGHNTVSWYQQALGQGPQFIFQYYREEENGRGNFPPRFSGLQFPNYSSELNVNALELDDSALYLCASSLVGADQPQHFGDGTRLSIL.

This clone has just a few counts. The chain uses TRBV28 and TRBJ2-1, with 9 bases identical to TRBD2. The CDR3 has 14 amino acids. Germline V lookup: CDR1 MDHEN, CDR2 SYDVKM. The junction had 8 bases not matched to a gene; V was cut back by 6 bases and J by 8 bases. This CDR3 is CASSGGLAKDEQFF. In nucleotides, the CDR3 is TGTGCCAGCAGCGGGGGACTAGCTAAAGATGAGCAGTTCTTC.

V gene TRBV2 combines with J gene TRBJ1-1; D uncertain. V lost 2 bases to trimming and J lost 10 bases, with 23 bases between them. Per the germline V gene, CDR1 is SNHLY and CDR2 is FYNNEI. The CDR3 runs 16 residues. The CDR3 is CASSERRVGRGSRAFF. The DNA for the CDR3 is TGTGCCAGCAGTGAAAGAAGGGTAGGGAGAGGTTCCAGAGCTTTCTTT. Together with reference TRBV2 and TRBJ1-1, the CDR3 gives the full variable domain: EPEVTQTPSHQVTQMGQEVILRCVPISNHLYFYWYRQILGQKVEFLVSFYNNEISEKSEIFDDQFSVERPDGSNFTLKIRSTKLEDSAMYFCASSERRVGRGSRAFFGQGTRLTVV.

In this sample, this clone turned up a few times. The genes are TRBV15 and TRBJ1-2, with D possibly matching TRBD1 (5 bases). The CDR3 loop spans 15 amino acids. The V and J ends lost 1 base and 6 bases respectively, with 15 bases between them. CDR1 is LNHNV, CDR2 YYDKDF, per germline (reference sequence). The CDR3 DNA is TGTGCCACCAGCAGAGGTCAAGGGGTTTTGGATGGCTACACCTTC. Protein product: CATSRGQGVLDGYTF.

The chain uses TRBV5-4 and TRBJ2-4; D possibly corresponds to TRBD1 (5 bases). The CDR3 covers 14 residues. V gave up 1 base and J gave up 5 bases, with 10 bases separating them. CDR1 SGHNT and CDR2 YYREEE come from the germline V gene (reference sequence). CDR3 sequence (DNA): TGTGCCAGCAGCTTGTCAGGACAACAAAACATTCAGTACTTC. Amino acids: CASSLSGQQNIQYF.

This clone was picked up a small number of times. The CDR3 nucleotides read TGTGCCAGTAGTATCGCCTTGACGGGGACAGATACGCAGTATTTT. Its translation: CASSIALTGTDTQYF. This chain uses TRBV19 with TRBJ2-3; D might be TRBD2 (5 bases). V gave up 3 bases and J gave up 3 bases, with 13 bases separating them. This CDR3 has 15 residues. Germline loops: CDR1 LNHDA, CDR2 SQIVND (reference sequence).

A few counts support this clone. The chain combines TRBV5-1 with TRBJ2-6; D unclear. Trimming removed 5 bases from V and 2 bases from J, with 17 bases in between. CDR1 is SGHRS and CDR2 is YFSETQ in the germline V gene. This CDR3 has 17 residues. In DNA, the CDR3 is TGCGCCAGCAGAAGAGCGCTAGTGATCCCTGGGGCCAACGTCCTGACTTTC. It translates to CASRRALVIPGANVLTF.

CDR3 protein: CASKGAGEVDTQYF. The CDR3 nucleotides read TGTGCCAGCAAGGGAGCGGGAGAGGTAGATACGCAGTATTTT. The V and J genes are TRBV6-5 and TRBJ2-3; 8 bases are shared with TRBD2. CDR3 length equals 14 residues. Germline V gene data show CDR1 as MNHEY and CDR2 as SVGAGI. V was clipped by 7 bases and J by 5 bases; unmatched bases: 8.

This chain joins TRBV21-1 and TRBJ2-1; TRBD2 is taken as the D call from the table, unchecked against the DNA. TRBV21-1 is noted as a pseudogene. The CDR3 is 16 residues long. The CDR3 coding sequence is TGTGCCAGCAGCCGAAAGCGGCCTAGCGGGAGATATGAGCAGTTCTTC. Translated, it gives CASSRKRPSGRYEQFF.

The V call is TRBV7-2, the J call TRBJ2-3; 9 bases are shared with TRBD2. With V trimmed by 3 bases and J by 2 bases, 6 bases remained unmatched. This CDR3 is built from 16 residues. The germline V gene encodes CDR1 SGHTA and CDR2 FQGNSA. The CDR3 is CASSFRLAEPTDTQYF. DNA for the CDR3: TGTGCCAGCAGCTTCCGACTAGCGGAGCCCACAGATACGCAGTATTTT.

The chain is built from TRBV4-1 and TRBJ2-1; 14 bases map to TRBD2. V lost 1 base and J lost 8; bases outside the gene matches: 10. The CDR3 contains 18 residues. Germline V gene data show CDR1 as MGHRA and CDR2 as YSYEKL. DNA for the CDR3: TGCGCCAGCAGCCAAGTTCCGACTAGCGGGAGGGCCTTACATGAGCAGTTCTTC. Amino acids: CASSQVPTSGRALHEQFF.

In its sample, this clone was seen a few times. Other DNA sequences in the same sample also yield this CDR3. This chain connects TRBV29-1 to TRBJ1-1, with D uncertain. Germline V CDR1 and CDR2: SQVTM, ANQGSEA. V was clipped by 3 bases and J by 2 bases, with 7 bases between them. The CDR3 spans 12 residues. Here the CDR3 reads CSVDPGNTEAFF. The CDR3 nucleotides are TGCAGCGTTGATCCGGGAAACACTGAAGCTTTCTTT.

Only a few counts were recorded for this clone. This sequence joins TRBV29-1 and TRBJ1-2; no definite D call. Trimming left V 0 bases short and J 0 bases short, with 5 bases between. The CDR3 loop spans 13 amino acids. The germline gives CDR1 SQVTM, CDR2 ANQGSEA. Here the CDR3 reads CSVEDQTNYGYTF. The CDR3 coding sequence is TGCAGCGTTGAAGACCAGACTAACTATGGCTACACCTTC.

The chain is built from TRBV7-9 and TRBJ2-1; 8 bases map to TRBD2. The V gene's germline CDR1 is SEHNR and CDR2 FQNEAQ (reference sequence). CDR3 length: 17 amino acids. J lost 1 base, V lost 2 bases, and 7 bases had no gene match. The CDR3 reads CASSLLASGWSYNEQFF. In DNA, the CDR3 is TGTGCCAGCAGCTTATTGGCTAGCGGGTGGTCCTACAATGAGCAGTTCTTC.

This chain joins TRBV5-1 and TRBJ1-4; the match to TRBD1 covers 7 bases. Germline-derived CDR1 and CDR2 are SGHRS and YFSETQ. The J segment lost 5 bases and the V segment lost 0 bases, leaving 4 bases of the junction unmatched. The CDR3 sequence is 15 residues long. The CDR3 bases are TGCGCCAGCAGCTTGGCGGGACAGCGAAATGAAAAACTGTTTTTT. The encoded protein is CASSLAGQRNEKLFF.

The V gene is TRBV28, the J gene TRBJ1-5; perhaps TRBD1 as D (6 bases). Trimming cost V 8 bases and J 4 bases, with 9 bases left between them. Per the germline V gene, CDR1 is MDHEN and CDR2 is SYDVKM. The CDR3 runs to 12 residues. CDR3 region: CASLTGNQPQHF. The CDR3 coding sequence is TGTGCCAGCCTTACAGGGAATCAGCCCCAGCATTTT.

This clone was seen a handful of times. The chain couples TRBV28 to TRBJ1-2, with TRBD1 identical over 7 bases. Trimming removed 5 bases from V and 4 bases from J; junction bases left unmatched: 10. The CDR3 sequence is 15 residues long. The germline gives CDR1 MDHEN, CDR2 SYDVKM. The CDR3 DNA sequence: TGTGCCAGCAGTATCCCAGGGGGGAGACGCTATGGCTACACCTTC. It encodes CASSIPGGRRYGYTF.